The rows below give T cell receptor beta chains drawn from one sample of a study of T cells after yellow fever vaccination. TCRdb independently ran MiXCR on the 5' RACE reads; one entry per CDR3 protein. The sample gives around 340,000 distinct CDR3 sequences, 8.7% of which show up once; roughly 18% is in the top ten. The sample here was PBMCs, taken on the day of the first yellow fever vaccination. The receptor source for this set is a man between 18 and 29 years old who received the YFV17D yellow fever vaccine. Each CDR3 is given with its conserved first and last residue. A D gene is named only where the DNA matches it firmly. The size field is filled for only some rows; it gives once, few, many or a size class.

j_gene,abundance,v_gene,d_gene,CDR3nt,CDR3aa
TRBJ2-7,few,TRBV5-1,TRBD1,TGCGCCAGCAGCGCCCACTTGGGACAGTCCGGCGAGCAGTACTTC,CASSAHLGQSGEQYF
TRBJ1-2,few,TRBV6-2/TRBV6-3,-,TGTGCCAGCAGTTACCGGACAACGGGCTACACCTTC,CASSYRTTGYTF
TRBJ2-7,many,TRBV5-1,TRBD2,TGCGCCAGCAGCTTGGCCAGCGGGGGATCCTACGAGCAGTACTTC,CASSLASGGSYEQYF
TRBJ2-1,few,TRBV20-1,TRBD2,TGCAGTGCTATGGGACTAGCGGGGACCAATGAGCAGTTCTTC,CSAMGLAGTNEQFF
TRBJ2-3,-,TRBV4-1,-,TGCGCCAGCAGCCAATGGACTGGCCCAGATACGCAGTATTTT,CASSQWTGPDTQYF
TRBJ1-2,many,TRBV30,-,TGTGCCTGGAGTGTGGAAGCTAACTATGGCTACACCTTC,CAWSVEANYGYTF
TRBJ1-1,-,TRBV7-2,TRBD1,TGTGCCAGCAGTCTACGGGGACAGCGAGGGACTGAAGCTTTCTTT,CASSLRGQRGTEAFF
TRBJ2-1,few,TRBV15,TRBD1,TGTGCCACCAGCGTAGGGACCGGGACAGCTTACAATGAGCAGTTCTTC,CATSVGTGTAYNEQFF
TRBJ1-2,few,TRBV29-1,-,TGCAGCGTTGAACGCCCCAGGAACTATGGCTACACCTTC,CSVERPRNYGYTF
TRBJ1-1,-,TRBV5-1,-,TGCGCCAGCAGCTTGCAGCGCCTTGGGGAAGCTTTCTTT,CASSLQRLGEAFF